These T cell receptor beta chains were read from a single sample in a study of early T cells in non-severe SARS-CoV-2 infection. TCRdb reprocessed the 5' RACE reads with MiXCR, giving one entry per CDR3 protein. This table holds 25,000 to 30,000 distinct CDR3 sequences, 5.4% found once. The specimen sequenced was whole blood. The receptors here all came from an adult who was a healthcare worker with PCR-confirmed SARS-CoV-2 infection or an uninfected control (not recorded which). The CDR3 runs from the conserved cysteine through the conserved F or W. The D gene is left open where the match is weak. A clone size is listed for some rows: how often the clone was seen (once, few, many), or a class if it is expanded.

CASSLSTLLGQGLFTSTDTQYF	TGTGCCAGCAGTTTATCTACATTGCTCGGCCAGGGGCTTTTTACTAGCACAGATACGCAGTATTTT	many	TRBJ2-3	NA	TRBV28
CASSDSSYEQYF	TGTGCCAGCAGCGACAGCTCCTACGAGCAGTACTTC	few	TRBJ2-7	NA	TRBV3-1
CASSQGGRASNEQFF	TGCGCCAGCAGCCAAGGCGGGAGGGCGAGCAATGAGCAGTTCTTC	NA	TRBJ2-1	TRBD2	TRBV4-3
CASSLRVTTDTQYF	TGCGCCAGCAGCTTAAGGGTAACGACAGATACGCAGTATTTT	many	TRBJ2-3	NA	TRBV5-1
CASSLSGYSYEQYF	TGTGCCAGCAGCTTATCCGGGTACTCCTACGAGCAGTACTTC	many	TRBJ2-7	NA	TRBV28
CASSQAGTESYEQYF	TGTGCCAGCAGCCAGGCGGGGACAGAGTCCTACGAGCAGTACTTC	many	TRBJ2-7	NA	TRBV4-2
CSAPYTGGSYEQYF	TGCAGTGCCCCTTACACAGGGGGCTCCTACGAGCAGTACTTC	NA	TRBJ2-7	TRBD1	TRBV20-1
CASSIGSGRSGELFF	TGTGCCAGTAGTATTGGTAGCGGGAGGTCCGGGGAGCTGTTTTTT	many	TRBJ2-2	TRBD2	TRBV19
CASSLEQTTDTQYF	TGCGCCAGCAGCCTCGAACAGACCACAGATACGCAGTATTTT	many	TRBJ2-3	NA	TRBV10-2
CASSSGDPYNEQFF	TGCGCCAGCAGCTCGGGGGATCCCTACAATGAGCAGTTCTTC	few	TRBJ2-1	NA	TRBV5-1
CASSSLGRQGTDTQYF	TGTGCCAGCAGTTCTTTAGGTCGGCAGGGCACAGATACGCAGTATTTT	many	TRBJ2-3	NA	TRBV6-5
CSARRAGNTEAFF	TGCAGTGCTAGGAGGGCAGGGAACACTGAAGCTTTCTTT	NA	TRBJ1-1	NA	TRBV20-1
CASSPGGKQPLHF	TGTGCCAGCAGCCCGGGAGGGAAACAACCCCTCCACTTT	many	TRBJ1-6	NA	TRBV6-2/TRBV6-3
CASSKTGSYGYTF	TGTGCCAGCAGTAAAACAGGGTCCTATGGCTACACCTTC	NA	TRBJ1-2	NA	TRBV6-5
CASSNPGTDYEQYF	TGTGCCAGCAGTAACCCCGGGACAGACTACGAGCAGTACTTC	NA	TRBJ2-7	TRBD1	TRBV27
CASSSVGLADNEQFF	TGTGCCAGCTCCAGTGTGGGACTAGCGGACAATGAGCAGTTCTTC	many	TRBJ2-1	TRBD2	TRBV7-2
CSVLTPGQGSDGYTF	TGCAGCGTTCTAACCCCGGGACAGGGTAGCGATGGCTACACCTTC	many	TRBJ1-2	TRBD1	TRBV29-1
CSVGQGHSYEQYF	TGCAGCGTGGGACAGGGGCACTCCTACGAGCAGTACTTC	many	TRBJ2-7	TRBD1	TRBV29-1
CASSLRVGGEAFF	TGTGCCAGCAGCTTACGAGTTGGAGGGGAAGCTTTCTTT	medium-sized	TRBJ1-1	NA	TRBV7-6
CSAQIGSWGTEAFF	TGCAGCGCCCAAATCGGATCTTGGGGCACTGAAGCTTTCTTT	few	TRBJ1-1	NA	TRBV29-1
CASSHKPQAGGPIFKNTGELFF	TGTGCCAGCAGCCATAAGCCCCAGGCGGGGGGGCCGATTTTCAAGAACACCGGGGAGCTGTTTTTT	many	TRBJ2-2	TRBD2	TRBV28
CASSSGGPYNEQFF	TGTGCCAGCAGTTCGGGGGGGCCCTACAATGAGCAGTTCTTC	many	TRBJ2-1	TRBD2	TRBV6-2/TRBV6-3
CASRKNRDSQNIQYF	TGTGCCAGCAGAAAAAACCGGGACAGCCAAAACATTCAGTACTTC	NA	TRBJ2-4	TRBD1	TRBV7-2
CSATLQGRGNTIYF	TGCAGCGCTACCCTTCAGGGAAGGGGAAACACCATATATTTT	few	TRBJ1-3	NA	TRBV29-1
CASSLWQGLTPEAFF	TGTGCCAGCAGCTTATGGCAGGGCCTTACCCCTGAAGCTTTCTTT	many	TRBJ1-1	NA	TRBV7-9
CASSLERLANEQFF	TGTGCCAGCAGCTTAGAGCGACTAGCTAATGAGCAGTTCTTC	many	TRBJ2-1	TRBD2	TRBV11-2